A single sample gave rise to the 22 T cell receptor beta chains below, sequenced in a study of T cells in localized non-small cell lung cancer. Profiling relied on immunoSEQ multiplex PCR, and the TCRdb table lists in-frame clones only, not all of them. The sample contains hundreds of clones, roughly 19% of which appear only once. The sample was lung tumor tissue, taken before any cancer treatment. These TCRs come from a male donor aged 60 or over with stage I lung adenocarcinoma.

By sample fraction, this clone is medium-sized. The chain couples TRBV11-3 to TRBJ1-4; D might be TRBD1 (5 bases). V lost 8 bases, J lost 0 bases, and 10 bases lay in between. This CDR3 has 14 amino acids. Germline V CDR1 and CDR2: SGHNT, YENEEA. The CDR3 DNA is TGTGCCAGCGGCAGGGTTGCAACTAATGAAAAACTGTTTTTT. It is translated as CASGRVATNEKLFF.

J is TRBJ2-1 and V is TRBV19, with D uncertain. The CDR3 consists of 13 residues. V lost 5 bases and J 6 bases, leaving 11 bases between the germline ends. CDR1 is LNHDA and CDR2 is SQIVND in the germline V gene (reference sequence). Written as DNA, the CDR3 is TGTGCCAGTAGTGAGGTGGTTGGCAATGAGCAGTTCTTC. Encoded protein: CASSEVVGNEQFF.

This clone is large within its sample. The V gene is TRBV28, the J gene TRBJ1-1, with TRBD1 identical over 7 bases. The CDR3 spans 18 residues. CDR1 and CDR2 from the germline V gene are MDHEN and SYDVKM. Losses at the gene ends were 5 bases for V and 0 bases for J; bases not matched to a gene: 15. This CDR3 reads CASSTSHHRGPMNTEAFF. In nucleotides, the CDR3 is TGTGCCAGCAGTACCTCACATCACAGGGGCCCCATGAACACTGAAGCTTTCTTT. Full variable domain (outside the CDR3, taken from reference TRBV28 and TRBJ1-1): DVKVTQSSRYLVKRTGEKVFLECVQDMDHENMFWYRQDPGLGLRLIYFSYDVKMKEKGDIPEGYSVSREKKERFSLILESASTNQTSMYLCASSTSHHRGPMNTEAFFGQGTRLTVV.

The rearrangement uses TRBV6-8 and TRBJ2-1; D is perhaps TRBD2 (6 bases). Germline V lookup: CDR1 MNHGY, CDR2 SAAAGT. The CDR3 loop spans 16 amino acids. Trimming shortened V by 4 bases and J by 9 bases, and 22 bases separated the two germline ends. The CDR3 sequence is CASSSSRAGGSPEQFF. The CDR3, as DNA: TGTGCCAGCAGTTCCTCTAGGGCTGGAGGGAGTCCTGAGCAGTTCTTC.

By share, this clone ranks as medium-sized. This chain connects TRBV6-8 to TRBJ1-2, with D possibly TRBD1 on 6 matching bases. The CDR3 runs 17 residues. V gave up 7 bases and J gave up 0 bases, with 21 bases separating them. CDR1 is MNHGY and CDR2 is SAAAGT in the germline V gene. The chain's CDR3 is CASTYPGGRGPNYGYTF. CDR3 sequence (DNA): TGTGCCAGCACCTACCCGGGGGGCCGCGGCCCTAACTATGGCTACACCTTC.

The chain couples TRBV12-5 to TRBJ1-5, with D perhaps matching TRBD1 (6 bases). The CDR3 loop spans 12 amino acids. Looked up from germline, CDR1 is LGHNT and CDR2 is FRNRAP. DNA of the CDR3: TGTGCCAGCCAGGGGTCCGTTCAGCCCCAGCATTTT. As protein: CASQGSVQPQHF. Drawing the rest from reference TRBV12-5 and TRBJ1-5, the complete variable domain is DARVTQTPRHKVTEMGQEVTMRCQPILGHNTVFWYRQTMMQGLELLAYFRNRAPLDDSGMPKDRFSAEMPDATLATLKIQPSEPRDSAVYFCASQGSVQPQHFGDGTRLSIL.

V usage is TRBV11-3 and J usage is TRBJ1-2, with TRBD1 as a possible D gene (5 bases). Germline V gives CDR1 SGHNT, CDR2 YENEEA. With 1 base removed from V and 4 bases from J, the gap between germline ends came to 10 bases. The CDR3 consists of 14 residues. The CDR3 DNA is TGTGCCAGCAGCTTAGTGGAACAGGTCTATGGCTACACCTTC. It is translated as CASSLVEQVYGYTF. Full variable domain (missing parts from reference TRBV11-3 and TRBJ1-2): EAGVVQSPRYKIIEKKQPVAFWCNPISGHNTLYWYLQNLGQGPELLIRYENEEAVDDSQLPKDRFSAERLKGVDSTLKIQPAELGDSAVYLCASSLVEQVYGYTFGSGTRLTVV.

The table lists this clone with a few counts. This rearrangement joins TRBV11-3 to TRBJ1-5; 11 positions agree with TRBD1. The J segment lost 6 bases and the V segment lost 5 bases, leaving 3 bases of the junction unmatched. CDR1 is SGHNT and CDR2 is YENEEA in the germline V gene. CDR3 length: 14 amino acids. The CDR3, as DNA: TGTGCCAGCAGCCGGGGGACAGGGGGTCAGCCCCAGCATTTT. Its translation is CASSRGTGGQPQHF.

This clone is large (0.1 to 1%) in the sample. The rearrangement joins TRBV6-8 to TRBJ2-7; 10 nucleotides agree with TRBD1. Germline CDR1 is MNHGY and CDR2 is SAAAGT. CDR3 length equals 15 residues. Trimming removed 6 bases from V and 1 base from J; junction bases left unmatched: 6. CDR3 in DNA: TGTGCCAGCAGGGACCGGACAGGGGGATCCTACGAGCAGTACTTC. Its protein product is CASRDRTGGSYEQYF.

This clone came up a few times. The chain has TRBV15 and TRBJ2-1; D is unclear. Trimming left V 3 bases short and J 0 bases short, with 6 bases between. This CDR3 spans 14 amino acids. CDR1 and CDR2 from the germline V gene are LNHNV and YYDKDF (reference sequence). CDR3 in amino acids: CATSRKGSYNEQFF. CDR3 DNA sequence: TGTGCCACCAGCAGGAAGGGCTCCTACAATGAGCAGTTCTTC. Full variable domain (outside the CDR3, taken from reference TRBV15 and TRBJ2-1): DAMVIQNPRYQVTQFGKPVTLSCSQTLNHNVMYWYQQKSSQAPKLLFHYYDKDFNNEADTPDNFQSRRPNTSFCFLDIRSPGLGDTAMYLCATSRKGSYNEQFFGPGTRLTVL.

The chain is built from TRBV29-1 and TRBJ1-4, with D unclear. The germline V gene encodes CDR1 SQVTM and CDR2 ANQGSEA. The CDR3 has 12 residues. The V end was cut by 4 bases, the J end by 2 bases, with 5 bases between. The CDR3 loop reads CSVVETNEKLFF. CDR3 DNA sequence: TGCAGCGTTGTGGAGACTAATGAAAAACTGTTTTTT.

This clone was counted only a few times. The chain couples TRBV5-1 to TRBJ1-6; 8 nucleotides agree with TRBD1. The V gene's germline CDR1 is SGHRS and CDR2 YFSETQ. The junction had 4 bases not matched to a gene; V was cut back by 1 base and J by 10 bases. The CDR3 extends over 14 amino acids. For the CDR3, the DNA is TGCGCCAGCAGCTTGACAGGGGGAGACTCACCCCTCCACTTT. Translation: CASSLTGGDSPLHF.

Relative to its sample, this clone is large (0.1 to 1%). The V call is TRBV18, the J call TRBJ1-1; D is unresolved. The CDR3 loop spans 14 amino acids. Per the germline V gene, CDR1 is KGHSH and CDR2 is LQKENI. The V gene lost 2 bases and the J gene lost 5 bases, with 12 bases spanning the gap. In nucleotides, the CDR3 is TGTGCCAGCTCACCAAACCAAGGTAGGACTGAAGCTTTCTTT. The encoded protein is CASSPNQGRTEAFF.

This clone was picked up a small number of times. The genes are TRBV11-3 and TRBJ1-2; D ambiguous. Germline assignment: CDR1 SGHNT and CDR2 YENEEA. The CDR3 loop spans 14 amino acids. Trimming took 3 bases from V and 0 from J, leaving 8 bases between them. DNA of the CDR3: TGTGCCAGCAGCTTGCCCAGAACTAACTATGGCTACACCTTC. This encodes CASSLPRTNYGYTF.

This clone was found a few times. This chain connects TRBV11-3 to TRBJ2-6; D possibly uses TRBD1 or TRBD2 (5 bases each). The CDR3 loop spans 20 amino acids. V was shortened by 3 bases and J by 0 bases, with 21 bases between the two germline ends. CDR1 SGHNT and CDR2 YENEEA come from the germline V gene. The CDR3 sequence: CASSFNSPRDVASGANVLTF. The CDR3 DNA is TGTGCCAGCAGCTTTAACTCCCCTCGGGACGTAGCCTCTGGGGCCAACGTCCTGACTTTC.

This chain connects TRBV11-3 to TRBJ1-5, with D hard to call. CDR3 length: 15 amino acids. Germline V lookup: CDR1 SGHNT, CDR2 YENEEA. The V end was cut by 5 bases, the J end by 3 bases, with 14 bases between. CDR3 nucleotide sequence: TGTGCCAGCAGCCGAAGCGGTGTCATCAATCAGCCCCAGCATTTT. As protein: CASSRSGVINQPQHF.

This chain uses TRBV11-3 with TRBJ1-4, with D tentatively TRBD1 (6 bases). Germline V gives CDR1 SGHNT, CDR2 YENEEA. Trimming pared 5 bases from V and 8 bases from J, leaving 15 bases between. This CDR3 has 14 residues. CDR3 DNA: TGTGCCAGCAGCCATGCGGACAGCGAAGAAAAACTGTTTTTT. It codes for CASSHADSEEKLFF.

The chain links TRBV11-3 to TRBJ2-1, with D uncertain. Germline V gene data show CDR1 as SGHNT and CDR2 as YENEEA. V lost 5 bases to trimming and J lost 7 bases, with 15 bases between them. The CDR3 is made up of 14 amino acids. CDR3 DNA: TGTGCCAGCAGCCCCAGTAGAGCCAGGAATGAGCAGTTCTTC. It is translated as CASSPSRARNEQFF.

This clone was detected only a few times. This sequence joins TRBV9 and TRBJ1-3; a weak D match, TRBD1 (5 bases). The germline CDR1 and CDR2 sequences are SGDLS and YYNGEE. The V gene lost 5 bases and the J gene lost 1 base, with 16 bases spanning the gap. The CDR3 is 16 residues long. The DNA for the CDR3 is TGTGCCAGCAGTTTGGGTGAGGGGAATTCTGGAAACACCATATATTTT. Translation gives CASSLGEGNSGNTIYF.

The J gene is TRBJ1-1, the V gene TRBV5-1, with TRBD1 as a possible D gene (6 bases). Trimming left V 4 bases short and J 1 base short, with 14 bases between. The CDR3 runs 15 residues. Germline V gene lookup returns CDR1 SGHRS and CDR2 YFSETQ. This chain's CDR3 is CASSPGGARNTEAFF. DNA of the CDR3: TGCGCCAGCAGCCCGGGGGGCGCGAGGAACACTGAAGCTTTCTTT.

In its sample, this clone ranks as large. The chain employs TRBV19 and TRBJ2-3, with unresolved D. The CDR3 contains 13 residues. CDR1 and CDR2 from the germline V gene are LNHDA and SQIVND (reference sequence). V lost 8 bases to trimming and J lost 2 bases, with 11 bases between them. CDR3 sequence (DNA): TGTGCCAGTGGCTATACAATCACAGATACGCAGTATTTT. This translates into CASGYTITDTQYF.

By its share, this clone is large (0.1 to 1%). Here the CDR3 DNA reads TGTGCCAGCACCTCCCTAGCGGGGGGGCCTCGCGATACGCAGTATTTT. Translation: CASTSLAGGPRDTQYF. The chain couples TRBV11-3 to TRBJ2-3; 12 bases align to TRBD2. Germline CDR1 and CDR2: SGHNT and YENEEA. Trimming cost V 7 bases and J 6 bases; bases outside gene matches: 11. The CDR3 has 16 residues.